This TCR beta chain was profiled in a study of blood T cell repertoires in COVID-19. Whole-study context: The samples span acute and convalescent COVID-19 from the United States, Italy and Spain. The analysed material was cDNA or gDNA that came from T cells, B-cell-depleted T cells, or PBMCs.

Germline V gives CDR1 GTSNPN, CDR2 SVGIG (reference sequence). The CDR3 spans 14 residues. V was shortened by 2 bases and J by 7 bases, with 18 bases between the two germline ends. Original data processing: Amplifying reference gene primers gave estimates of nucleated cell counts. Assay used: immunoSEQ multiplex PCR; TCRdb lists only in-frame clones, some missing. The V and J calls and clone size are taken from that table; D and trimming were inferred from the DNA. Of fewer than 250,000 clones listed, 80% to 90% are singletons. This clonotype was sampled from a man aged 50 to 59 with active or convalescent COVID-19. Sequenced input: peripheral blood. The V and J genes are TRBV30 and TRBJ2-7; a possible D gene is TRBD2 (5 bases). This CDR3 reads CAWSIRGYTGEQYF. Written as DNA, the CDR3 is TGTGCCTGGAGTATAAGAGGGTATACGGGAGAGCAGTACTTC.